The 11 T cell receptor beta chains presented below share a single source sample, sequenced in a study of T cell repertoires in cytomegalovirus infection. Antigens for these TCRs are unknown. Using its own MiXCR run on the reads, TCRdb lists one record per CDR3 protein. The sample has about 700,000 distinct CDR3 sequences; about 33% are singletons. Sequenced here: cultured PBMCs, sampled from culture after CMV antigen stimulation. The source of these receptors is a human donor in good health (CMV status not recorded). Some clones in this sample may be carry-over from other donors' samples.

This clonotype was counted only a few times. The chain couples TRBV10-3 to TRBJ2-3, with TRBD2 identical over 8 bases. Germline V CDR1 and CDR2: ENHRY, SYGVKD. V lost 6 bases to trimming and J lost 7 bases; unmatched junction nucleotides: 9. The CDR3 has 14 amino acids. The DNA for the CDR3 is TGTGCCATCAGAAGCGGGGGACCACACCATACGCAGTATTTT. This codes for CAIRSGGPHHTQYF.

The gene calls are TRBV12-3 or TRBV12-4 and TRBJ1-1; 7 nucleotides agree with TRBD1. Losses at the gene ends were 2 bases for V and 6 bases for J; bases not matched to a gene: 3. This CDR3 is built from 13 residues. CDR3 amino acids: CASSLTGAAEAFF. CDR3 nucleotide sequence: TGTGCCAGCAGTTTAACAGGGGCAGCTGAAGCTTTCTTT.

The rearrangement joins TRBV27 to TRBJ2-7; no firm D call. V was clipped by 5 bases and J by 7 bases, with 12 bases between them. This CDR3 is built from 12 residues. CDR1 and CDR2 from the germline V gene are MNHEY and SMNVEV (reference sequence). The CDR3 sequence: CASSPISGEQYF. CDR3 DNA sequence: TGTGCCAGCAGTCCCATCTCCGGGGAGCAGTACTTC.

A few counts support this clonotype. The rearrangement joins TRBV12-5 to TRBJ1-1; no firm D call. Per germline, CDR1 LGHNT and CDR2 FRNRAP. This CDR3 has 11 amino acids. The CDR3 is CAGQTNTEAFF. The CDR3, as DNA: TGTGCGGGTCAGACAAACACTGAAGCTTTCTTT.

This sequence joins TRBV28 and TRBJ2-7, with a weak D call TRBD2 (5 bases). Trimming pared 4 bases from V and 3 bases from J, leaving 13 bases between. The CDR3 covers 14 residues. Germline-derived CDR1 and CDR2 are MDHEN and SYDVKM. The CDR3 loop reads CASSSPGEGYEQYF. For the CDR3, the DNA is TGTGCCAGCAGTTCCCCCGGAGAGGGCTACGAGCAGTACTTC.

The chain links TRBV2 to TRBJ2-5; 8 bases map to TRBD2. V lost 2 bases and J lost 4; bases outside the gene matches: 3. CDR3 length: 14 amino acids. Per germline, CDR1 SNHLY and CDR2 FYNNEI. The CDR3 protein is CASSELRGAETQYF. CDR3 in DNA: TGTGCCAGCAGTGAACTGCGGGGGGCAGAGACCCAGTACTTC. The full variable domain, in which reference TRBV2 and TRBJ2-5 provide the parts outside the CDR3, is EPEVTQTPSHQVTQMGQEVILRCVPISNHLYFYWYRQILGQKVEFLVSFYNNEISEKSEIFDDQFSVERPDGSNFTLKIRSTKLEDSAMYFCASSELRGAETQYFGPGTRLLVL.

At least ten counts were recorded for this clonotype. This sequence joins TRBV7-2 and TRBJ2-7; D call uncertain. Per germline, CDR1 SGHTA and CDR2 FQGNSA. V was trimmed by 0 bases and J by 2 bases, leaving 14 bases between them. The CDR3 is 16 residues long. Here the CDR3 DNA reads TGTGCCAGCAGCTTAGCGCGTGCAAGGCCGACCTACGAGCAGTACTTC. It is translated as CASSLARARPTYEQYF.

The rearrangement joins TRBV5-5 to TRBJ1-5; D gene ambiguous. The V end was cut by 0 bases, the J end by 2 bases, with 9 bases between. The germline V gene has CDR1 SGHKS and CDR2 YYEKEE (reference sequence). The CDR3 totals 15 residues. The CDR3 DNA reads TGTGCCAGCAGCTTGGGGGTCCCTGGCAATCAGCCCCAGCATTTT. Protein product: CASSLGVPGNQPQHF.

This clonotype was seen once. The chain carries TRBV27 and TRBJ2-1; D is possibly TRBD2 (6 bases). V was shortened by 5 bases and J by 1 base, with 15 bases between the two germline ends. Germline V CDR1 and CDR2: MNHEY, SMNVEV (reference sequence). CDR3 length: 16 residues. DNA for the CDR3: TGTGCCAGCAGTCTCCTAGCGCGTCCGTCCTACAATGAGCAGTTCTTC. Amino acid sequence: CASSLLARPSYNEQFF.

The CDR3 sequence is CASGNRDNAGYEQYF. The CDR3 DNA sequence: TGCGCCAGCGGCAACCGGGACAATGCGGGCTACGAGCAGTACTTC. The rearrangement joins TRBV5-1 to TRBJ2-7; the D gene is possibly TRBD1 (6 bases). There are 15 residues in the CDR3. Germline CDR1 and CDR2: SGHRS and YFSETQ. Trimming took 7 bases from V and 3 from J, leaving 20 bases between them.

J is TRBJ2-3 and V is TRBV12-3 or TRBV12-4, with TRBD1 identical over 7 bases. The J segment lost 2 bases and the V segment lost 5 bases, leaving 4 bases of the junction unmatched. The CDR3 sequence is 14 residues long. This CDR3 reads CASSTGTVTDTQYF. CDR3 bases: TGTGCCAGCAGTACCGGGACAGTCACAGATACGCAGTATTTT.